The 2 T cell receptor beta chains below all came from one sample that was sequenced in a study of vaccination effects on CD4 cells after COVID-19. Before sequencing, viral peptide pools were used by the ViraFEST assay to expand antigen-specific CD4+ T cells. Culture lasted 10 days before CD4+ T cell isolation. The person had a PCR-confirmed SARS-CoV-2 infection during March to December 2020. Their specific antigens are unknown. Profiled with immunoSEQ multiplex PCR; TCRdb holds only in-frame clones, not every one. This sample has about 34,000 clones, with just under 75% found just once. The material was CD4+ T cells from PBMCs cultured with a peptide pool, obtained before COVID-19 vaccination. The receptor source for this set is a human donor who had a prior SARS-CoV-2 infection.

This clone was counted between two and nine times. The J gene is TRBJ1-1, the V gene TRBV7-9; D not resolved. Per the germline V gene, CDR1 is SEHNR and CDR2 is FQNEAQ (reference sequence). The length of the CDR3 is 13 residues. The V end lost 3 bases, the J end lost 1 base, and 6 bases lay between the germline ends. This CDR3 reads CASSFVENTEAFF. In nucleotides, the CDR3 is TGTGCCAGCAGCTTTGTTGAGAACACTGAAGCTTTCTTT.

The CDR3 region is CASSWGTSGSTDTQYF. The CDR3 DNA reads TGTGCCAGCAGTTGGGGCACTAGCGGGAGCACAGATACGCAGTATTTT. The chain employs TRBV6-2 or TRBV6-3 and TRBJ2-3; 9 nucleotides align to TRBD2. The length of the CDR3 is 16 residues. Germline trimming cut 4 bases from V and 0 bases from J; bases unmatched to any gene: 5. The germline CDR1 and CDR2 sequences are MNHEY and SVGEGT.